This is a list of T cell receptor beta chains from one sample in a study of blood T cell repertoires in COVID-19. Only in-frame clones appear in the TCRdb table, and some are missing; sequencing was by immunoSEQ multiplex PCR. Counted here are 390,000 or so clones, roughly 88% occurring once; the ten biggest clones make up over 1.1%. Sequences were obtained from peripheral blood. Receptors originate from a woman aged 25 to 45 with active or convalescent COVID-19. Each CDR3 is given with its conserved first and last residue. Fields, in order: J gene, V gene, clone size, D gene, CDR3 DNA, CDR3 protein. A D gene is named only where the DNA matches it firmly. Clone size is not always given. Where it is, it says once, few, many or a class for expanded clones.

j_gene: TRBJ1-2
v_gene: TRBV3-1/TRBV3-2
abundance: NA
d_gene: NA
CDR3nt: TGTGCCAGCAGCCAAGCAGCGCAAGCGAACTATGGCTACACCTTC
CDR3aa: CASSQAAQANYGYTF

j_gene: TRBJ2-7
v_gene: TRBV5-1
abundance: NA
d_gene: NA
CDR3nt: TGCGCCAGCAGCTTGGAGACTTATTACGAGCAGTACTTC
CDR3aa: CASSLETYYEQYF

j_gene: TRBJ2-1
v_gene: TRBV19
abundance: NA
d_gene: NA
CDR3nt: TGTGCCAGTAGTATGGATCGGGAGAGCTCCTACAATGAGCAGTTCTTC
CDR3aa: CASSMDRESSYNEQFF

j_gene: TRBJ2-3
v_gene: TRBV11-2
abundance: NA
d_gene: TRBD2
CDR3nt: TGTGCCACACGGCCGGGACTAGCGGGGGGCGTATCTGATACGCAGTATTTT
CDR3aa: CATRPGLAGGVSDTQYF

j_gene: TRBJ2-1
v_gene: TRBV5-1
abundance: NA
d_gene: TRBD2
CDR3nt: TGCGCCAGCAGCTTCGCCCCGGGAGGGAACTACAATGAGCAGTTCTTC
CDR3aa: CASSFAPGGNYNEQFF

j_gene: TRBJ1-1
v_gene: TRBV6-5
abundance: NA
d_gene: TRBD1
CDR3nt: TGTGCCAGCAGTTACTCACCAGGGGGTGGCGGCACTGAAGCTTTCTTT
CDR3aa: CASSYSPGGGGTEAFF

j_gene: TRBJ2-5
v_gene: TRBV5-4
abundance: NA
d_gene: TRBD2
CDR3nt: TGTGCCAGCAGCAAAGCCGGGACTAGCGGAGAGACCCAGTACTTC
CDR3aa: CASSKAGTSGETQYF

j_gene: TRBJ2-7
v_gene: TRBV18
abundance: NA
d_gene: TRBD1
CDR3nt: TGTGCCAGCTCACCCCGGGACAGGGCCTACGAGCAGTACTTC
CDR3aa: CASSPRDRAYEQYF

j_gene: TRBJ2-5
v_gene: TRBV27
abundance: NA
d_gene: TRBD2
CDR3nt: TGTGCCAGCGCTCCCAGACTAGCGGGGAGAGAGACCCAGTACTTC
CDR3aa: CASAPRLAGRETQYF

j_gene: TRBJ2-3
v_gene: TRBV7-9
abundance: NA
d_gene: NA
CDR3nt: TGTGCCAGCGGGGTACAGGTTGGGATTTCCGATACGCAGTATTTT
CDR3aa: CASGVQVGISDTQYF

j_gene: TRBJ2-7
v_gene: TRBV3-1/TRBV3-2
abundance: NA
d_gene: NA
CDR3nt: TGTGCCAGCAGCCAGTACGATTCGGAGTCCTACGAGCAGTACTTC
CDR3aa: CASSQYDSESYEQYF

j_gene: TRBJ1-1
v_gene: TRBV7-8
abundance: NA
d_gene: TRBD1
CDR3nt: TGTGCCAGCAGCTTAAATCGACAGGGGGCCTCTGAAGCTTTCTTT
CDR3aa: CASSLNRQGASEAFF

j_gene: TRBJ1-5
v_gene: TRBV2
abundance: NA
d_gene: TRBD1
CDR3nt: TGTGCCAGCAGTGGTGTAGGGACAGGGGGCCAGCCCCAGCATTTT
CDR3aa: CASSGVGTGGQPQHF

j_gene: TRBJ2-5
v_gene: TRBV2
abundance: NA
d_gene: TRBD2
CDR3nt: TGTGCTAGCGATGTCGGGGGGGCCTCTGAGACCCAGTACTTC
CDR3aa: CASDVGGASETQYF

j_gene: TRBJ2-7
v_gene: TRBV6-5
abundance: NA
d_gene: TRBD1
CDR3nt: TGTGCCAGCAGGGAGGGACAGGGGTACGAGCAGTACTTC
CDR3aa: CASREGQGYEQYF

j_gene: TRBJ2-1
v_gene: TRBV3-1/TRBV3-2
abundance: NA
d_gene: TRBD1
CDR3nt: TGTGCCAGCGAAAGACAGGGAGTGTACAATGAGCAGTTCTTC
CDR3aa: CASERQGVYNEQFF

j_gene: TRBJ1-4
v_gene: TRBV28
abundance: NA
d_gene: TRBD1
CDR3nt: TGTGCCAGCAGTTCAACGGGACAGGGATTTCCTAATGAAAAACTGTTTTTT
CDR3aa: CASSSTGQGFPNEKLFF

j_gene: TRBJ1-2
v_gene: TRBV10-3
abundance: NA
d_gene: TRBD1
CDR3nt: TGTGCCATCAGACCCGGACAGGGAGTAGGCTATGGCTACACCTTC
CDR3aa: CAIRPGQGVGYGYTF

j_gene: TRBJ2-5
v_gene: TRBV7-9
abundance: NA
d_gene: TRBD2
CDR3nt: TGTGCCAGCAGCTTAAGCGCCAATTCGGGGGGGGCAACCCAGACCCAGTACTTC
CDR3aa: CASSLSANSGGATQTQYF

j_gene: TRBJ2-7
v_gene: TRBV21-1
abundance: NA
d_gene: NA
CDR3nt: TGTGCCAGCAGCAAAGAGGTCGGGAGCTCCTACGAGCAGTACTTC
CDR3aa: CASSKEVGSSYEQYF

j_gene: TRBJ2-3
v_gene: TRBV5-4
abundance: NA
d_gene: NA
CDR3nt: TGTGCCAGCAGCATCGCGGGTTACCCAGATACGCAGTATTTT
CDR3aa: CASSIAGYPDTQYF

j_gene: TRBJ2-1
v_gene: TRBV10-3
abundance: NA
d_gene: TRBD2
CDR3nt: TGTGCCATATCTGTCGGGGCGGGTTTAGCGGGAGGAATAAGTAACACCTACAATGAGCAGTTCTTC
CDR3aa: CAISVGAGLAGGISNTYNEQFF

j_gene: TRBJ1-1
v_gene: TRBV4-2
abundance: NA
d_gene: TRBD1
CDR3nt: TGTGCCAGCAGCCAAGGGACAGGGGGCTTTGAAGCTTTCTTT
CDR3aa: CASSQGTGGFEAFF

j_gene: TRBJ2-1
v_gene: TRBV11-2
abundance: NA
d_gene: NA
CDR3nt: TGTGCCAGCAGCTTATTAAAGGGAGGAGCCTACAATGAGCAGTTCTTC
CDR3aa: CASSLLKGGAYNEQFF

j_gene: TRBJ2-7
v_gene: TRBV7-9
abundance: NA
d_gene: TRBD1
CDR3nt: TGTGCCAGCAGCCACGGGACAGTTCCCTACGAGCAGTACTTC
CDR3aa: CASSHGTVPYEQYF

j_gene: TRBJ2-5
v_gene: TRBV5-4
abundance: NA
d_gene: TRBD2
CDR3nt: TGTGCCAGCAGCTTGGAAGCGGGGGTAGAGGAGACCCAGTACTTC
CDR3aa: CASSLEAGVEETQYF

j_gene: TRBJ1-5
v_gene: TRBV4-1
abundance: NA
d_gene: NA
CDR3nt: TGCGCCAGCAGCCAAGAAACCGGACAAGCAGTCGGTCAGCCCCAGCATTTT
CDR3aa: CASSQETGQAVGQPQHF

j_gene: TRBJ2-7
v_gene: TRBV27
abundance: NA
d_gene: NA
CDR3nt: TGTGCCAGCAGTCCTAATAGGGGACTTTGGGATCCCCCCTACGAGCAGTACTTC
CDR3aa: CASSPNRGLWDPPYEQYF

j_gene: TRBJ1-4
v_gene: TRBV5-1
abundance: NA
d_gene: TRBD1
CDR3nt: TGCGCCAGCAGCGCGGGACAGGGCGCAACTAATGAAAAACTGTTTTTT
CDR3aa: CASSAGQGATNEKLFF

j_gene: TRBJ1-1
v_gene: TRBV7-9
abundance: once
d_gene: NA
CDR3nt: TGTGCCAGCAGCCCACAGTTCATGAACACTGAAGCTTTCTTT
CDR3aa: CASSPQFMNTEAFF

j_gene: TRBJ1-5
v_gene: TRBV5-1
abundance: NA
d_gene: TRBD1
CDR3nt: TGCGCCAGCAGCTATGACAGGGATCAGCCCCAGCATTTT
CDR3aa: CASSYDRDQPQHF

j_gene: TRBJ1-6
v_gene: TRBV6-6
abundance: NA
d_gene: NA
CDR3nt: TGTGCCAGCAGTTCACGGAGGCCTGCTTCACCCCTCCACTTT
CDR3aa: CASSSRRPASPLHF

j_gene: TRBJ2-7
v_gene: TRBV27
abundance: NA
d_gene: TRBD2
CDR3nt: TGTGCCAGCTCCCCAACGTCAGCGGGGTGGCAGCAGTACTTC
CDR3aa: CASSPTSAGWQQYF

j_gene: TRBJ2-7
v_gene: TRBV11-2
abundance: NA
d_gene: NA
CDR3nt: TGTGCCAGCAGCCCCTCCGGAGGACCTTACGAGCAGTACTTC
CDR3aa: CASSPSGGPYEQYF

j_gene: TRBJ1-5
v_gene: TRBV2
abundance: NA
d_gene: TRBD1
CDR3nt: TGTGCCAGCAGTGCCACAGGGGTGGAACAGCCCCAGCATTTT
CDR3aa: CASSATGVEQPQHF

j_gene: TRBJ2-7
v_gene: TRBV6-2/TRBV6-3
abundance: NA
d_gene: TRBD1
CDR3nt: TGTGCCAGCAGTTACTCGAGGACAGGGGGCTCCTACGAGCAGTACTTC
CDR3aa: CASSYSRTGGSYEQYF

j_gene: TRBJ2-2
v_gene: TRBV19
abundance: NA
d_gene: NA
CDR3nt: TGTGCCAGTAGCCTTCGGACAGAGACGAACACCGGGGAGCTGTTTTTT
CDR3aa: CASSLRTETNTGELFF

j_gene: TRBJ2-3
v_gene: TRBV7-2
abundance: NA
d_gene: NA
CDR3nt: TGTGCCAGCAGCTTAGTCGGGGGAGCTGTTGGAGATACGCAGTATTTT
CDR3aa: CASSLVGGAVGDTQYF

j_gene: TRBJ1-1
v_gene: TRBV6-5
abundance: NA
d_gene: NA
CDR3nt: TGTGCCAGCACCACGTGGGGAGAGGGTGAAGCTTTCTTT
CDR3aa: CASTTWGEGEAFF

j_gene: TRBJ2-7
v_gene: TRBV11-3
abundance: NA
d_gene: TRBD2
CDR3nt: TGTGCCAGCAGCTTAGATATAGCGGGGGTTCCCTACGAGCAGTACTTC
CDR3aa: CASSLDIAGVPYEQYF

j_gene: TRBJ1-2
v_gene: TRBV6-4
abundance: NA
d_gene: TRBD1
CDR3nt: TGTGCCAGCAGTAAACAGGGACAGGGCCCCTTCTATGGCTACACCTTC
CDR3aa: CASSKQGQGPFYGYTF

j_gene: TRBJ1-4
v_gene: TRBV14
abundance: few
d_gene: NA
CDR3nt: TGTGCCAGCAGCCAAGAGGTGGGCAGAGCTAATGAAAAACTGTTTTTT
CDR3aa: CASSQEVGRANEKLFF

j_gene: TRBJ1-6
v_gene: TRBV27
abundance: NA
d_gene: TRBD1
CDR3nt: TGTGCCAGCAGTTGGGGACAGGGGCTGGATTCACCCCTCCACTTT
CDR3aa: CASSWGQGLDSPLHF

j_gene: TRBJ2-7
v_gene: TRBV4-2
abundance: NA
d_gene: NA
CDR3nt: TGTGCCAGCAGCCAAGAGGGATCAGGGGGGTACGAGCAGTACTTC
CDR3aa: CASSQEGSGGYEQYF

j_gene: TRBJ2-1
v_gene: TRBV13
abundance: once
d_gene: TRBD2
CDR3nt: TGTGCCAGCAGCTTAGGTCAACTAGCGAAGGATGAGCAGTTCTTC
CDR3aa: CASSLGQLAKDEQFF

j_gene: TRBJ2-7
v_gene: TRBV18
abundance: NA
d_gene: NA
CDR3nt: TGTGCCAGCTCACCCAGGGGCCCCTACGAGCAGTACTTC
CDR3aa: CASSPRGPYEQYF

j_gene: TRBJ2-3
v_gene: TRBV5-1
abundance: NA
d_gene: NA
CDR3nt: TGCGCCAGCAGCTACCCGACAGAAGGAGTAACAGATACGCAGTATTTT
CDR3aa: CASSYPTEGVTDTQYF

j_gene: TRBJ2-1
v_gene: TRBV6-1
abundance: NA
d_gene: TRBD1
CDR3nt: TGTGCCAGCAGTGGACCCGGGACAGGAGCCGGCCATGGGCAGTTCTTC
CDR3aa: CASSGPGTGAGHGQFF

j_gene: TRBJ1-3
v_gene: TRBV6-5
abundance: NA
d_gene: NA
CDR3nt: TGTGCCAGCAGTTCCGCCTCAGGGTCGTCTGGAAACACCATATATTTT
CDR3aa: CASSSASGSSGNTIYF

j_gene: TRBJ1-1
v_gene: TRBV21-1
abundance: NA
d_gene: NA
CDR3nt: TGTGCCAGCAGCCGCGGCGCATTTCCGATGAACACTGAAGCTTTCTTT
CDR3aa: CASSRGAFPMNTEAFF

j_gene: TRBJ1-1
v_gene: TRBV5-1
abundance: NA
d_gene: NA
CDR3nt: TGCGCCAGCAGGGGTTTAACCGGGACTGAAGCTTTCTTT
CDR3aa: CASRGLTGTEAFF